Detailed here is one TCR beta chain. The antigen it recognizes is unknown. Per-base qualities were not stored, and no clone one base away is much larger. For sequencing of the TCRbeta CDR3 region, genomic DNA was extracted from the sorted cells. The immunoSEQ Assay was used for sequencing of TCRbeta CDR3 regions. The immuneACCESS repertoire file appears here via TCRdb, limited to in-frame rearrangements. These files lack a portion of the clones; in checked studies, under half of the deficit traces to unresolved V genes, and the cause of the others is not known. This sample gives about 70,000 clones in total; about 92% of them show up just once. 0.85% to 1.2% of the sample lies in the top ten. These data are taken from a study of OX40 agonist ivuxolimab in advanced cancers. Notes on the research overall: The costimulatory receptor OX40 (CD134) was targeted by ivuxolimab, a fully human IgG2 agonistic monoclonal antibody. Partial responses occurred in three dose-escalation patients, of whom one had hepatocellular carcinoma and two had cutaneous melanoma. Among the roughly 50 dose-escalation patients, around 20 had hepatocellular carcinoma, approximately 15 melanoma, 9 renal cell carcinoma and 9 head and neck cancer. Prior anti-PD-1, anti-PD-L1 or anti-CTLA-4 therapy was permitted, and about 40% of dose-escalation patients had received checkpoint inhibitors. In the dose-escalation cohort, more than 75% of patients were male, and the mean age was approximately 60 years, with a range of about 20 to 90. The monotherapy dose-escalation portion (N ≈ 50 patients) of the phase I ivuxolimab trial is reported in the paper. Intravenous ivuxolimab was administered to patients every 2 weeks at six dose levels: 0.01, 0.1, 0.3, 1.5, 3 and 10 mg/kg. The purpose of peripheral TCRbeta sequencing was to test whether ivuxolimab changed TCR sequence diversity and led to clonal T-cell expansion.

What the authors observed across the whole study: At doses of 0.1 to 3.0 mg/kg, clonal expansion of both CD4+ and CD8+ T cells in blood was seen between baseline and week 6. Which antigens the clonally expanded peripheral T cells were specific for was not determined. Low levels of normalized T-cell clonal expansion were also shown by some nonresponding patients. On average, CD8+ T cells showed more expanded clones than CD4+ T cells after ivuxolimab. In the 0.1-3.0 mg/kg groups, partial responders were among the patients with the lowest normalized peripheral clonal expansion, particularly in CD8+ T cells.

V lost 5 bases and J lost 5 bases; the stretch between them is 17 bases long. CDR1 is given as SGHTS and CDR2 as YDEGEE, both from the germline V gene. The cysteine opens and the phenylalanine closes a CDR3 of 14 amino acids. Only CDR3 DNA is held: 42 bases, read in frame from base 1. Patients with a history of autoimmune disease or receiving systemic immunosuppression were excluded from the trial. In every dose cohort, peripheral blood was drawn for TCR sequencing at baseline, cycle 4 day 1, and cycle 7 day 1. The samples were drawn from a first-in-human, open-label, multicenter phase I dose-escalation trial of ivuxolimab. Adults with locally advanced or metastatic melanoma, renal cell carcinoma, hepatocellular carcinoma or head and neck squamous cell carcinoma were enrolled in the trial. Before TCR sequencing, CD4+ T cells and CD8+ T cells were sorted from peripheral blood as separate populations.

The origin of this receptor is an adult with an advanced solid tumor such as melanoma, head and neck, liver or kidney cancer. Recombination joined TRBV5-8 with TRBJ2-7; the D call could be TRBD1 or TRBD2, with each sharing 5 bases. Sequencing used CD4+ or CD8+ T cells sorted from blood, obtained in a trial of the OX40 agonist ivuxolimab. The CDR3 protein sequence reads: CASRPRGGVHEQYF. Here is the DNA: TGTGCCAGCAGGCCCCGTGGGGGTGTTCACGAGCAGTACTTC.